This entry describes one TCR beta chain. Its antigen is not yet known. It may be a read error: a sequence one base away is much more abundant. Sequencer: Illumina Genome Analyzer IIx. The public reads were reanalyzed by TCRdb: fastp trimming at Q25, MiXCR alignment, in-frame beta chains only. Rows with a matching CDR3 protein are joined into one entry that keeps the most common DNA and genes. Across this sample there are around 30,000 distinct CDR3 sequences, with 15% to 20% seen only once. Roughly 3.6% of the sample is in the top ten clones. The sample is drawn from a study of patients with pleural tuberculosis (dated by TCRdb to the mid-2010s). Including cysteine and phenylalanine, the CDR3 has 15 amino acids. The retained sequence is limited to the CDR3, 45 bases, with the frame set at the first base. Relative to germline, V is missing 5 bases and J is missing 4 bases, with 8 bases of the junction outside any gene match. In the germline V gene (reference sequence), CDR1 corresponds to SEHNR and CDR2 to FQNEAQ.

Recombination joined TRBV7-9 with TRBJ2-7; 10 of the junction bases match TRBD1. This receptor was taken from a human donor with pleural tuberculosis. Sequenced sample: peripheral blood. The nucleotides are TGTGCCAGCAGCCCCCGGGACAGGGGAGTGTACGAGCAGTACTTC. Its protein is CASSPRDRGVYEQYF.